This T cell receptor beta chain appears in the sequencing data of a study of blood T cell repertoires in COVID-19. The overall study: Both acute and convalescent COVID-19 samples were obtained from the United States, Italy and Spain. PBMCs, B-cell-depleted T cells, or T cells were the source of the cDNA or gDNA that made up the material.

Clones were read by immunoSEQ multiplex PCR, and TCRdb kept only the in-frame ones, dropping some. Of around 130,000 clones in the sample, approximately 88% are singletons; the top ten hold about a sixth. CDR1 and CDR2 from the germline V gene are KGHSH and LQKENI. V was trimmed by 3 bases and J by 8 bases, leaving 10 bases between them. The CDR3 length is 12 residues. The chain has TRBV18 and TRBJ1-2; D is uncertain. The sequence was obtained from a woman aged 80 or over with acute or convalescent COVID-19. The specimen was peripheral blood. The CDR3 sequence is CASSPSGRGYTF. The CDR3, as DNA: TGTGCCAGCTCACCGTCAGGAAGGGGCTACACCTTC.